This T cell receptor (beta chain) was obtained from a study of blood T cell repertoires in COVID-19. Looking at the study overall: The origin of the acute and convalescent COVID-19 samples was the United States, Italy and Spain.

The germline CDR1 and CDR2 sequences are SGHRS and YFSETQ. V dropped 2 bases and J dropped 0 bases, with 13 bases sitting between them. The CDR3 contains 16 residues. Assay: immunoSEQ multiplex PCR; the TCRdb copy retains only in-frame clones and omits some. Of 120,000 to 150,000 clones in the sample, around 89% were seen once. The chain uses TRBV5-1 and TRBJ2-3, with a possible D match to TRBD2 (6 bases). Sequenced material: peripheral blood. This sequence was found in a woman aged 55-69 years with active COVID-19. The CDR3: CASSFRVAASTDTQYF. For the CDR3, the DNA is TGCGCCAGCAGCTTCCGGGTAGCGGCTAGCACAGATACGCAGTATTTT.